This T cell receptor (beta chain) is drawn from a study of shared clonotypes between healthy human individuals. Splitting of each subset's genomic DNA was done evenly across several immunoSEQ plates. TCRdb's table, derived via immunoSEQ multiplex PCR, lists solely in-frame clones and lacks some. The table includes roughly 2,000,000 clones, about 93% detected once. Study observations and caveats: Even with large depth, rarefaction showed that sorted-subset sequencing was incomplete. It was the non-shared clonotypes that had lower generation probabilities than clonotypes shared by all four donors.

Concerning this clone: Its specificity is not known.

The naive CD8 fraction comprised CD45RO-negative cells positively selected for CCR7 and excluded terminally differentiated effector memory CD45RA+ cells. This receptor was identified in a man between 18 and 29 years old in good health. Some clones in this sample may be carry-over from other donors' samples. The sequencing input was naive CD8+ T cells from PBMCs.

The CDR3 region is CATSRAGGDYGYTF. The DNA of the CDR3 is TGTGCCACCAGCAGAGCAGGGGGCGACTATGGCTACACCTTC. This chain links TRBV15 with TRBJ1-2; 8 nucleotides agree with TRBD1. V lost 1 base, J lost 3 bases, and 1 base stayed unmatched. The germline CDR1 and CDR2 sequences are LNHNV and YYDKDF (reference sequence). The CDR3 has 14 amino acids.